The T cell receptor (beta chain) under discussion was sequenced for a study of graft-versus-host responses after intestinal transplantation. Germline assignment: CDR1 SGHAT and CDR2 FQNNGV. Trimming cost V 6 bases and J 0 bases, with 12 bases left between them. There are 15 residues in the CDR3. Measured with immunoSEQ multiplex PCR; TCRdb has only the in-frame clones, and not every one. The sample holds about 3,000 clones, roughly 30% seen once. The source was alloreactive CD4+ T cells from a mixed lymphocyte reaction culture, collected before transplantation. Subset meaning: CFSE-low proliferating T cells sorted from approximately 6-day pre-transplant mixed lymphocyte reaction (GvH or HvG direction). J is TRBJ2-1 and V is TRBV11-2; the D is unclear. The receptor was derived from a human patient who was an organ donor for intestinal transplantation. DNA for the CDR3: TGTGCCAGCAGTTCTCGGCTCAGCTCCTACAATGAGCAGTTCTTC. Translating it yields CASSSRLSSYNEQFF.